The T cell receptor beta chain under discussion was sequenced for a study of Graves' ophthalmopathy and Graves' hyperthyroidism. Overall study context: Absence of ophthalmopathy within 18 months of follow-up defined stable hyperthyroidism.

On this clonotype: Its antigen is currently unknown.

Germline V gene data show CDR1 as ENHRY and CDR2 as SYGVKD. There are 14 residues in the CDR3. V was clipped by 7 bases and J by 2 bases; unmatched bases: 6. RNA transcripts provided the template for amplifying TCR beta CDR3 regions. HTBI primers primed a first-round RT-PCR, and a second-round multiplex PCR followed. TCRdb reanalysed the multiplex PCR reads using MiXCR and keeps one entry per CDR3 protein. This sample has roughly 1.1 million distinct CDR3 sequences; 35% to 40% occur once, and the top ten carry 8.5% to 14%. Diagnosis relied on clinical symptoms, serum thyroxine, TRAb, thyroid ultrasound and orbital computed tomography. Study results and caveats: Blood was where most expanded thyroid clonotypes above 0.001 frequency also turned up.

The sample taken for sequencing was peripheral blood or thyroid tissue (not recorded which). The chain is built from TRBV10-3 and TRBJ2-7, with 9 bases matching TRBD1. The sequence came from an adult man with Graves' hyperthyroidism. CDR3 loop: CAINPGDRAYEQYF. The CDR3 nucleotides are TGTGCCATCAACCCCGGGGACAGGGCCTACGAGCAGTACTTC.